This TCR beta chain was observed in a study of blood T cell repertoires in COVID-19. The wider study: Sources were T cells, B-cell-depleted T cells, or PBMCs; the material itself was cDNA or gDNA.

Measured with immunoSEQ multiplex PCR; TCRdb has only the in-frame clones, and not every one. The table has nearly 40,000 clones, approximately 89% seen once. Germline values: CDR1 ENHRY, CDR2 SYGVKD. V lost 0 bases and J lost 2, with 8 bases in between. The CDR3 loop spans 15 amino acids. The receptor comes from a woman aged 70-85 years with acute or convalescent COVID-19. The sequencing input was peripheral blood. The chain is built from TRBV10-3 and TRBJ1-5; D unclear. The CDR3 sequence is CAISESTRRNQPQHF. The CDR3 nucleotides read TGTGCCATCAGTGAGTCGACCAGGCGCAATCAGCCCCAGCATTTT.